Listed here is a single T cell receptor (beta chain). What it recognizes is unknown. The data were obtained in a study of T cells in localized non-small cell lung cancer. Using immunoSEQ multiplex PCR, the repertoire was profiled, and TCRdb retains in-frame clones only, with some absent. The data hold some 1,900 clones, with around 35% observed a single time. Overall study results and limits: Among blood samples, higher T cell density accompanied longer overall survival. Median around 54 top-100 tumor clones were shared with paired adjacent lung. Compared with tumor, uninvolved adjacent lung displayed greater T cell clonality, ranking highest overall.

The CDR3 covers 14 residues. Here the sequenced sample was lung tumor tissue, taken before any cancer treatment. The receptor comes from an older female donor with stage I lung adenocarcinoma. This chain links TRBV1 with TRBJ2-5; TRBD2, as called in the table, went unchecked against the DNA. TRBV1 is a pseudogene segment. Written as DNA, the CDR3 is TGCGCCAGCAGCCAACTAGCGGTCCGAGAGACCCAATACTTC. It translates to CASSQLAVRETQYF.